This T cell receptor (beta chain) was identified during a study of PD-L1 blockade in urothelial cancer. Study information: From 0 to 3 prior chemotherapy regimens had been given to the patients.

CDR1 LNHDA and CDR2 SQIVND come from the germline V gene (reference sequence). Trimming left V 2 bases short and J 4 bases short, with 9 bases between. The CDR3 is 14 amino acids. The table came from immunoSEQ multiplex PCR; TCRdb's copy has only in-frame clones and leaves some out. Among about 17,000 clones listed, around 87% were seen once. This specimen was PBMCs, taken around atezolizumab (anti-PD-L1) treatment. The receptor's source is a man aged 50 to 60 with urothelial cancer. The chain uses TRBV19 and TRBJ1-5, with TRBD1 as a possible D gene (5 bases). CDR3 protein: CASSIRQGNQPQHF. In nucleotides, the CDR3 is TGTGCCAGTAGTATACGGCAGGGTAATCAGCCCCAGCATTTT.